The 14 T cell receptor beta chains listed next were all sequenced from one sample in a study of T cell responses to AZD1222 COVID-19 vaccine. Assay: immunoSEQ multiplex PCR; the TCRdb copy retains only in-frame clones and omits some. The repertoire holds some 150,000 clones, with 89% as singletons. The sample in question was peripheral blood, obtained on day 0 of AZD1222 vaccination. The receptors shown here come from an adult in good health.

As concerns this clone: At the DNA level, this CDR3 is encoded by other sequences in the same sample as well. The chain couples TRBV6-2 or TRBV6-3 to TRBJ1-1; D uncertain. Germline CDR1 reads MNHEY; CDR2 reads SVGEGT. Trimming removed 3 bases from V and 3 bases from J, with 5 bases in between. The CDR3 loop spans 12 amino acids. This CDR3 is CASSYWDTEAFF. The CDR3 bases are TGTGCCAGCAGTTATTGGGACACTGAAGCTTTCTTT.

V usage is TRBV19 and J usage is TRBJ1-1, with 7 bases that match TRBD1. The CDR3 runs 14 residues. V lost 6 bases, J lost 3 bases, and 7 bases stayed unmatched. The germline V gene has CDR1 LNHDA and CDR2 SQIVND (reference sequence). In DNA, the CDR3 is TGTGCCAGTAGACCGGGACAGTGGGACACTGAAGCTTTCTTT. Its translation is CASRPGQWDTEAFF. Filled out from reference TRBV19 and TRBJ1-1, the complete variable domain reads DGGITQSPKYLFRKEGQNVTLSCEQNLNHDAMYWYRQDPGQGLRLIYYSQIVNDFQKGDIAEGYSVSREKKESFPLTVTSAQKNPTAFYLCASRPGQWDTEAFFGQGTRLTVV.

This chain uses TRBV5-1 with TRBJ1-6, with 7 nucleotides matching TRBD1. Germline CDR1 reads SGHRS; CDR2 reads YFSETQ. The CDR3 totals 15 residues. V shed 6 bases and J 1 base; nucleotides not matched to a gene: 4. DNA of the CDR3: TGCGCCAGCACGACAGGGACATCCTATAATTCACCCCTCCACTTT. It is translated as CASTTGTSYNSPLHF.

The chain links TRBV5-8 to TRBJ2-7, with D tentatively TRBD1 or TRBD2 (5 bases each). V was pared by 0 bases and J by 7 bases, with 11 bases between. Germline lookup yields CDR1 SGHTS and CDR2 YDEGEE. The CDR3 spans 13 residues. The CDR3 spells CASSLAGTREQYF. The CDR3 DNA follows: TGTGCCAGCAGCTTGGCGGGGACCAGGGAGCAGTACTTC.

The J gene is TRBJ2-1, the V gene TRBV5-8; either TRBD1 or TRBD2 may fit D (5 bases each). V lost 4 bases and J lost 1, with 9 bases in between. The germline CDR1 and CDR2 sequences are SGHTS and YDEGEE. The CDR3 sequence is 14 residues long. The CDR3 sequence: CASSGGFSYNEQFF. The DNA for the CDR3 is TGTGCCAGCAGCGGGGGTTTTTCCTACAATGAGCAGTTCTTC.

This clone has only one observation. This chain uses TRBV11-2 with TRBJ2-5; no reliable D call. The germline gives CDR1 SGHAT, CDR2 FQNNGV. V lost 7 bases, J lost 5 bases, and 20 bases lay in between. CDR3 length: 15 amino acids. CDR3 sequence: CASTNNALGRETQYF. As DNA, the CDR3 is TGTGCCAGCACTAACAATGCCCTGGGCCGGGAGACCCAGTACTTC.

The CDR3 sequence: CASSTPTGWGYTF. The CDR3 DNA reads TGTGCCAGCAGTACCCCGACAGGCTGGGGCTACACCTTC. The gene calls are TRBV6-5 and TRBJ1-2, with a tentative D call TRBD1 (6 bases). Germline CDR1 MNHEY, CDR2 SVGAGI. The CDR3 loop spans 13 amino acids. The germline V and J ends were trimmed by 5 bases and 8 bases, with 15 bases remaining between them.

The CDR3 loop is CSATGTRENEQYF. The CDR3 DNA reads as TGCAGCGCCACCGGGACAAGAGAGAACGAGCAGTACTTC. This chain joins TRBV29-1 and TRBJ2-7; possibly TRBD1 for D (6 bases). V dropped 7 bases and J dropped 5 bases, with 18 bases sitting between them. The CDR3 sequence is 13 residues long. Germline V gene data show CDR1 as SQVTM and CDR2 as ANQGSEA.

This chain connects TRBV7-9 to TRBJ2-5; 7 nucleotides align to TRBD1. Per germline, CDR1 SEHNR and CDR2 FQNEAQ (reference sequence). V trimming: 5 bases; J trimming: 1 base; junction bases outside the gene matches: 4. The CDR3 extends over 14 amino acids. The CDR3 reads CASSLTGAQETQYF. CDR3 nucleotides: TGTGCCAGCAGCCTCACAGGGGCCCAAGAGACCCAGTACTTC.

The rearrangement uses TRBV19 and TRBJ2-4, with TRBD1 matching over 10 bases. The CDR3 contains 14 residues. CDR1 is LNHDA and CDR2 is SQIVND in the germline V gene (reference sequence). The J segment lost 7 bases and the V segment lost 7 bases, leaving 7 bases of the junction unmatched. The CDR3: CASTGTGAGNIQYF. DNA for the CDR3: TGTGCCAGTACTGGGACAGGGGCCGGCAACATTCAGTACTTC.

This clone was seen at least ten times. The chain employs TRBV4-3 and TRBJ1-1, with a tentative D call TRBD1 (6 bases). V gave up 4 bases and J gave up 4 bases, with 13 bases separating them. The length of the CDR3 is 14 residues. Per germline, CDR1 LGHNA and CDR2 YSLEER. CDR3 residues: CASSLSQGFTEAFF. As DNA, the CDR3 is TGCGCCAGCAGCCTTTCACAGGGATTCACTGAAGCTTTCTTT.

CDR3 residues: CASSQDSGARGGYTF. The CDR3 bases are TGTGCCAGCAGCCAAGATTCCGGGGCGCGGGGTGGCTACACCTTC. The rearrangement links TRBV14 to TRBJ1-2; D possibly corresponds to TRBD1 (5 bases). Germline values: CDR1 SGHDN, CDR2 FVKESK. The CDR3 covers 15 residues. The V and J ends lost 0 bases and 7 bases respectively, with 15 bases between them.

The chain is built from TRBV7-6 and TRBJ2-1, with 9 bases lining up with TRBD2. The junction had 3 bases not matched to a gene; V was cut back by 2 bases and J by 4 bases. Germline-derived CDR1 and CDR2 are SGHVS and FNYEAQ. The CDR3 is made up of 15 amino acids. CDR3 sequence: CASSLLAGIYNEQFF. The CDR3 nucleotides are TGTGCCAGCAGCTTACTAGCGGGGATTTACAATGAGCAGTTCTTC. Full variable domain (missing parts from reference TRBV7-6 and TRBJ2-1): GAGVSQSPRYKVTKRGQDVALRCDPISGHVSLYWYRQALGQGPEFLTYFNYEAQQDKSGLPNDRFSAERPEGSISTLTIQRTEQRDSAMYRCASSLLAGIYNEQFFGPGTRLTVL.

The rearrangement uses TRBV20-1 and TRBJ1-5; possible D gene TRBD1, 5 bases. Per the germline V gene, CDR1 is DFQATT and CDR2 is SNEGSKA (reference sequence). CDR3 length: 13 amino acids. With 3 bases removed from V and 7 bases from J, the gap between germline ends came to 13 bases. CDR3 DNA sequence: TGCAGTGCTAGTCAGGGCCTGGGGCAGCCCCAGCATTTT. This gives the protein CSASQGLGQPQHF.